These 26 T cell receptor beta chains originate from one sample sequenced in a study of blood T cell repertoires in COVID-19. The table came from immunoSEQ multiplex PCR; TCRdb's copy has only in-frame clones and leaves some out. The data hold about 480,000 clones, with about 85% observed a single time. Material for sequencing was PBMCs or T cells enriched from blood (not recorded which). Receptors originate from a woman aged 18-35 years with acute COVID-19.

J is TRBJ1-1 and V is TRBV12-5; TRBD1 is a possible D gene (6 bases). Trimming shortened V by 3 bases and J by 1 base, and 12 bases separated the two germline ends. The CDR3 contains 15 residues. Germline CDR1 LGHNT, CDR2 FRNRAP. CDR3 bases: TGTGCTAGTGGTTTCCAGGGGCGCGGGAACACTGAAGCTTTCTTT. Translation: CASGFQGRGNTEAFF.

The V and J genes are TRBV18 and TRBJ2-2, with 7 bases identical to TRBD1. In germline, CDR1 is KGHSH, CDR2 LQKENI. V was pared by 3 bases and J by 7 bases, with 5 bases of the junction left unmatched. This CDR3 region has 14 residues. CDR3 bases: TGTGCCAGCTCACCGGGACAGACGGGCGGGGAGCTGTTTTTT. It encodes CASSPGQTGGELFF.

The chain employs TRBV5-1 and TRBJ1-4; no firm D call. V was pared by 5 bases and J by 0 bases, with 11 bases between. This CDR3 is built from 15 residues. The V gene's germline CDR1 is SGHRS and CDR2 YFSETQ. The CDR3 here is CASSPQSATNEKLFF. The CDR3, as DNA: TGCGCCAGCAGTCCTCAGTCCGCAACTAATGAAAAACTGTTTTTT.

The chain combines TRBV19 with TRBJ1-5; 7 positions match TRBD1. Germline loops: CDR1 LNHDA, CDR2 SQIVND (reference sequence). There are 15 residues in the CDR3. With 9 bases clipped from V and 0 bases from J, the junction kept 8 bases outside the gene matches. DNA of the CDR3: TGTGCCAGCCGAAGGGACAGCTATAGCAATCAGCCCCAGCATTTT. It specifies CASRRDSYSNQPQHF.

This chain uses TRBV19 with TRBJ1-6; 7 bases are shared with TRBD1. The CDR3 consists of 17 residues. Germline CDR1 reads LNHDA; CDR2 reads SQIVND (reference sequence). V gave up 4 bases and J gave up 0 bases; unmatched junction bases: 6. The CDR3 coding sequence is TGTGCCAGTAGTACTGGACAGGAGAGCTCCTATAATTCACCCCTCCACTTT. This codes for CASSTGQESSYNSPLHF. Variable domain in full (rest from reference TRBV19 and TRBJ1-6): DGGITQSPKYLFRKEGQNVTLSCEQNLNHDAMYWYRQDPGQGLRLIYYSQIVNDFQKGDIAEGYSVSREKKESFPLTVTSAQKNPTAFYLCASSTGQESSYNSPLHFGNGTRLTVT.

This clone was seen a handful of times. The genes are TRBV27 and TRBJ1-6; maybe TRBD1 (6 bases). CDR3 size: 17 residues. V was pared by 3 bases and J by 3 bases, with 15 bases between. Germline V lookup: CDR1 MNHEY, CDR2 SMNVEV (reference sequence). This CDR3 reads CASSLETRDNYNSPLHF. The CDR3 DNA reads TGTGCCAGCAGTTTGGAGACTCGGGACAACTATAATTCACCCCTCCACTTT.

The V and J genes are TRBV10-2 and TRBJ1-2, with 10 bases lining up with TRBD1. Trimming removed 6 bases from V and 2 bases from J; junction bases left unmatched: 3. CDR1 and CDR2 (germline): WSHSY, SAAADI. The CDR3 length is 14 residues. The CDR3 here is CASRPGQGNYGYTF. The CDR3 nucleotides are TGCGCCAGCAGACCGGGACAGGGGAACTATGGCTACACCTTC.

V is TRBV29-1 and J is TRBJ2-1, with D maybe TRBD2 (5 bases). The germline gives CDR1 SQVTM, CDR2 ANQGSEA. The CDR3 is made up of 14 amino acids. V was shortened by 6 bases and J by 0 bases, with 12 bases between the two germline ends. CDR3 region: CSVSTRSSYNEQFF. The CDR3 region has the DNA TGCAGCGTCTCAACTAGGAGCTCCTACAATGAGCAGTTCTTC.

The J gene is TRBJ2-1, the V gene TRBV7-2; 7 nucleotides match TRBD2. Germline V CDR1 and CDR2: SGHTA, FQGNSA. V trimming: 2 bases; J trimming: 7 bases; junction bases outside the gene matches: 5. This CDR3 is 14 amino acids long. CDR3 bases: TGTGCCAGCAGCTTATTACGCGGGAGTAATGAGCAGTTCTTC. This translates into CASSLLRGSNEQFF.

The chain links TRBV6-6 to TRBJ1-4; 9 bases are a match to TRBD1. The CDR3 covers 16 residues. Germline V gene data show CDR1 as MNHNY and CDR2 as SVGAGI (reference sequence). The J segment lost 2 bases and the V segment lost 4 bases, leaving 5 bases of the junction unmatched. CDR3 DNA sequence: TGTGCCAGCAGTTTAGGGACAGGGAGCACTAATGAAAAACTGTTTTTT. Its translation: CASSLGTGSTNEKLFF.

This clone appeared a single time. CDR3 DNA sequence: TGTGCCAGCAGCCAAGATAGGCGGGATCAGCCCCAGCATTTT. Residues: CASSQDRRDQPQHF. This chain connects TRBV4-2 to TRBJ1-5; D is unresolved. Germline V CDR1 and CDR2: LGHNA, YNFKEQ. The CDR3 is 14 amino acids. Trimming took off 0 bases at V and 5 bases at J, with 8 bases between the two ends.

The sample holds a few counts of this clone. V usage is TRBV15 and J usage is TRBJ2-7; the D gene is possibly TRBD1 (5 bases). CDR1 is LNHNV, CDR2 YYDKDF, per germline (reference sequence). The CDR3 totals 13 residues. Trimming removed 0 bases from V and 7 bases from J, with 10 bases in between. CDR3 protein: CATSRDRVREQYF. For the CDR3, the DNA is TGTGCCACCAGCAGAGACAGGGTTCGGGAGCAGTACTTC.

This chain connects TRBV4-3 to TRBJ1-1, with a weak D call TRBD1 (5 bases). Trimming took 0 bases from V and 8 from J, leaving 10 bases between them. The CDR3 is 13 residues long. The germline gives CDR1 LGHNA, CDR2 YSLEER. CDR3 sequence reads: CASSQDGALEAFF. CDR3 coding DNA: TGCGCCAGCAGCCAAGATGGGGCATTGGAAGCTTTCTTT.

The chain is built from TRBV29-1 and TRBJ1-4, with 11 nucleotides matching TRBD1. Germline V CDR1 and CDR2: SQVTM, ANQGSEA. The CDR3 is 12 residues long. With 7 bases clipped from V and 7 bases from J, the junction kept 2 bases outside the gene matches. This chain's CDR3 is CSAGTGGEKLFF. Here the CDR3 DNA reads TGCAGCGCCGGGACAGGGGGTGAAAAACTGTTTTTT.

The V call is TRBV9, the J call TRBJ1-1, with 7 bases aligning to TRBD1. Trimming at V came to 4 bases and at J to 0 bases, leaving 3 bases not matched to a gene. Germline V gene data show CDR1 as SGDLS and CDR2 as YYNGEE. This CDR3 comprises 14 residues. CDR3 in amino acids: CASSRTGMNTEAFF. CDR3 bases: TGTGCCAGCAGCCGGACAGGAATGAACACTGAAGCTTTCTTT.

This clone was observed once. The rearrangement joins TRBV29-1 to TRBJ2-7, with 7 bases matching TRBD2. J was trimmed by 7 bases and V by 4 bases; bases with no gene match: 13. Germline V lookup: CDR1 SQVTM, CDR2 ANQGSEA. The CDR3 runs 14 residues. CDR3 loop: CSVVGREGIDEQYF. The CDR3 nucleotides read TGCAGCGTTGTTGGCAGGGAGGGGATAGATGAGCAGTACTTC.

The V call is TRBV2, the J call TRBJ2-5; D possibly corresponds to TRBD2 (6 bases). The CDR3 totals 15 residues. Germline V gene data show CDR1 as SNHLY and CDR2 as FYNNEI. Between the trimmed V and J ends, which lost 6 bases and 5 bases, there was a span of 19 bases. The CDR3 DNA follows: TGTGCCAGCAGGGTACTGGGAGGCAGTCCGGAGACCCAGTACTTC. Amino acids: CASRVLGGSPETQYF.

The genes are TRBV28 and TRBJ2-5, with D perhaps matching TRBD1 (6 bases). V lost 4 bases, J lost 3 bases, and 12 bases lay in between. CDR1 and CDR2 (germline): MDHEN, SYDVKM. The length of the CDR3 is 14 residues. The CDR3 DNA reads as TGTGCCAGCAGTTCCCTTGGGGGCAAAGAGACCCAGTACTTC. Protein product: CASSSLGGKETQYF.

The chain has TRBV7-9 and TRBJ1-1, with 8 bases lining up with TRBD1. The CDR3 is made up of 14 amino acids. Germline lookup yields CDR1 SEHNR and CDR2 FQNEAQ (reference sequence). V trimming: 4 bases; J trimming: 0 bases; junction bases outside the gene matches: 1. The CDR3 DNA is TGTGCCAGCAGCTCGGACAGGGTGAACACTGAAGCTTTCTTT. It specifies CASSSDRVNTEAFF.

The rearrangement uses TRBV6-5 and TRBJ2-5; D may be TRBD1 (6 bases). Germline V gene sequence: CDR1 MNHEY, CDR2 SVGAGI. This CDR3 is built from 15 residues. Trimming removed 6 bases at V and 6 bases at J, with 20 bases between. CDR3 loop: CASRAPGQGLKTQYF. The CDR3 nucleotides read TGTGCCAGCAGGGCTCCGGGACAAGGCCTGAAGACCCAGTACTTC.

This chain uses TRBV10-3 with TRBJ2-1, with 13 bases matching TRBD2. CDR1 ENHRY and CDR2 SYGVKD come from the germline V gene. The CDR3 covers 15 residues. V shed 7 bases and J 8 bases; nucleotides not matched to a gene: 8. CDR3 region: CAITGTSGGEDEQFF. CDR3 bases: TGTGCCATCACCGGCACTAGCGGGGGGGAAGATGAGCAGTTCTTC.

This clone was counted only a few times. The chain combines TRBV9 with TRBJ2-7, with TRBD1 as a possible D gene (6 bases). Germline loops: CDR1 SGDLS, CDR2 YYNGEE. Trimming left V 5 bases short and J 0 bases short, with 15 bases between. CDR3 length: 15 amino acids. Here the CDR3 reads CASSPRQARSYEQYF. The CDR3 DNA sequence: TGTGCCAGCAGTCCTCGACAGGCGCGCTCCTACGAGCAGTACTTC.

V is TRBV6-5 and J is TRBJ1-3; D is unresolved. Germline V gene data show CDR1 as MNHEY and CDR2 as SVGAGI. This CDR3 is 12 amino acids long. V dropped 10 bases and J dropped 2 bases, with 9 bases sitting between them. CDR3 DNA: TGTGCCACCCAGGATGCTGGAAACACCATATATTTT. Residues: CATQDAGNTIYF.

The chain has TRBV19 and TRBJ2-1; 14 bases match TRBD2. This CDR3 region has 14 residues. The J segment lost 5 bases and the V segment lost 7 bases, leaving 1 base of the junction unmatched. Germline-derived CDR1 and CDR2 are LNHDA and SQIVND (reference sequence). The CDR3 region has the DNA TGTGCCAGTAAGGGACTAGCGGGGGACAATGAGCAGTTCTTC. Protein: CASKGLAGDNEQFF.

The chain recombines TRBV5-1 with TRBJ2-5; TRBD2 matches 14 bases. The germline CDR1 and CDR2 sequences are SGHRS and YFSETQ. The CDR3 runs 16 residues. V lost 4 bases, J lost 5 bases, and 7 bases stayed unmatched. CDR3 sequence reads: CASSTRTSGGSETQYF. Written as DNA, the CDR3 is TGCGCCAGCAGCACCCGGACTAGCGGGGGGAGTGAGACCCAGTACTTC.

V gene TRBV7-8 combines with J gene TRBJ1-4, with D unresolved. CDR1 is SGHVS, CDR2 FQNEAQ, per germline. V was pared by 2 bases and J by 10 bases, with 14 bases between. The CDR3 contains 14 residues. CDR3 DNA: TGTGCCAGCAGCTTACGGGAGGACGGAAGAAAACTGTTTTTT. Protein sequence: CASSLREDGRKLFF.